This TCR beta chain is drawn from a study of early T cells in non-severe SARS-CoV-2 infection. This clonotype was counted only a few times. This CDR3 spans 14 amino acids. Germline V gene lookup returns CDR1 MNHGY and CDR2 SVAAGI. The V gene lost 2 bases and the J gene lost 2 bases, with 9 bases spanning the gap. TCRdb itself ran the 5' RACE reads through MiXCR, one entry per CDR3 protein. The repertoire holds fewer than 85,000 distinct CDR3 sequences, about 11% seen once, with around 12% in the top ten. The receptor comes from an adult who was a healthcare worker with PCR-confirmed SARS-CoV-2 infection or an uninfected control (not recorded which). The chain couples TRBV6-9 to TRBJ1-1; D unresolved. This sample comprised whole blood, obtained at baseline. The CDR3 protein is CASSYDGSNTEAFF. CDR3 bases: TGTGCCAGCAGTTATGATGGCAGTAACACTGAAGCTTTCTTT.